The 12 T cell receptor beta chains below come from one sample, sequenced in a study of T cell responses to AZD1222 COVID-19 vaccine. The assay was immunoSEQ multiplex PCR, and TCRdb's table has in-frame clones only and misses some. The sample has 110,000 to 150,000 clones, approximately 93% seen once. Material: peripheral blood, obtained on day 0 of MenACWY control vaccination. The receptors originated from an adult in good health.

This clone was detected only once. This chain uses TRBV3-1 (or the pseudogene TRBV3-2) with TRBJ2-7; D possibly corresponds to TRBD1 (6 bases). The CDR3 has 15 residues. Germline CDR1 LGHDT, CDR2 YNNKEL (reference sequence). Between the trimmed V and J ends, which lost 4 bases and 6 bases, there was a span of 19 bases. The CDR3, as DNA: TGTGCCAGCAGCCGAAGACCTACAGGGTTTGGCGAGCAGTACTTC. Amino acid sequence: CASSRRPTGFGEQYF.

This clone appeared a single time. The V and J genes are TRBV7-3 and TRBJ2-1; no definite D call. The CDR3 is 15 residues long. CDR1 and CDR2 (germline): SGHTA, FQGTGA. Between the trimmed V and J ends, which lost 4 bases and 1 base, there was a span of 11 bases. The CDR3 protein is CASSSGLLSYNEQFF. The CDR3 region has the DNA TGTGCCAGCAGCTCGGGTCTACTTTCCTACAATGAGCAGTTCTTC.

The chain carries TRBV10-2 and TRBJ1-1; the D is unclear. This CDR3 is 13 amino acids long. Germline loops: CDR1 WSHSY, CDR2 SAAADI. V was cut by 8 bases and J by 7 bases, with 17 bases left in between. CDR3 bases: TGCGCCAGCCTACAGACACCCCAGAGTGAAGCTTTCTTT. Encoded protein: CASLQTPQSEAFF.

To note about this clone: This CDR3 is missing its conserved last phenylalanine or tryptophan, likely due to a read error. It is unclear where the CDR3 begins or ends on the DNA, so no DNA is shown, and the CDR3 is as TCRdb lists it. The chain carries TRBV2 and TRBJ2-3; the table's D gene call, TRBD2, was not cross checked with the DNA. Termini included, the CDR3 measures 10 amino acids. Germline V lookup: CDR1 SNHLY, CDR2 FYNNEI. CDR3 sequence: CASSEPTRGY.

The chain couples TRBV30 to TRBJ1-6; 9 bases fit TRBD1. CDR1 and CDR2 (germline): GTSNPN, SVGIG (reference sequence). The CDR3 runs 13 residues. Unmatched junction bases numbered 5, after V lost 5 bases and J lost 9 bases. CDR3 DNA: TGTGCCTGGGCGGGACAGGGTTTTTCACCCCTCCACTTT. Protein: CAWAGQGFSPLHF.

V is TRBV7-2 and J is TRBJ1-1; D gene ambiguous. This CDR3 has 14 residues. CDR1 and CDR2 from the germline V gene are SGHTA and FQGNSA. Trimming took 5 bases from V and 0 from J, leaving 10 bases between them. CDR3 DNA: TGTGCCAGCAGCCACCGGACCATGAACACTGAAGCTTTCTTT. It encodes CASSHRTMNTEAFF. The whole variable domain, remainder taken from reference TRBV7-2 and TRBJ1-1, is GAGVSQSPSNKVTEKGKDVELRCDPISGHTALYWYRQSLGQGLEFLIYFQGNSAPDKSGLPSDRFSAERTGGSVSTLTIQRTQQEDSAVYLCASSHRTMNTEAFFGQGTRLTVV.

The CDR3 here is CASSRPRSSYEQYF. The CDR3, as DNA: TGTGCCAGCAGTCGGCCGAGGAGCTCCTACGAGCAGTACTTC. This rearrangement joins TRBV5-6 to TRBJ2-7; D is undetermined. Germline values: CDR1 SGHDT, CDR2 YYEEEE. V gave up 5 bases and J gave up 0 bases, with 12 bases separating them. The CDR3 runs to 14 residues.

The gene calls are TRBV10-3 and TRBJ1-2; possible D gene TRBD1, 5 bases. The CDR3 runs to 15 residues. Germline V CDR1 and CDR2: ENHRY, SYGVKD. Trimming pared 2 bases from V and 5 bases from J, leaving 15 bases between. The CDR3 DNA reads as TGTGCCATCAGTGAGCATAGACAGTTGTGGTATGGCTACACCTTC. Its protein is CAISEHRQLWYGYTF.

The CDR3 DNA sequence: TGTGCCAGCAGTTTATTAAGGGGGACAGGGCAGTATGGCTACACCTTC. Amino acids: CASSLLRGTGQYGYTF. The J gene is TRBJ1-2, the V gene TRBV28; 9 bases match TRBD1. The V segment lost 1 base and the J segment 5 bases; nucleotides outside the gene matches: 8. CDR3 length equals 16 residues. Germline V gene data show CDR1 as MDHEN and CDR2 as SYDVKM.

A remark on this clone: This sample includes further DNA sequences coding for the same CDR3. The chain has TRBV9 and TRBJ1-6, with D unclear. Trimming pared 0 bases from V and 5 bases from J, leaving 6 bases between. Germline CDR1 and CDR2: SGDLS and YYNGEE. The CDR3 has 14 residues. The CDR3 nucleotides are TGTGCCAGCAGCGTAGACGGTAATAATTCACCCCTCCACTTT. Protein: CASSVDGNNSPLHF. The whole variable domain, remainder taken from reference TRBV9 and TRBJ1-6, is DSGVTQTPKHLITATGQRVTLRCSPRSGDLSVYWYQQSLDQGLQFLIQYYNGEERAKGNILERFSAQQFPDLHSELNLSSLELGDSALYFCASSVDGNNSPLHFGNGTRLTVT.

The CDR3 DNA follows: TGTGCCAGCAGCTTAGTTTCCTACAATGAGCAGTTCTTC. This sequence encodes CASSLVSYNEQFF. The genes are TRBV7-8 and TRBJ2-1; D gene unclear. Germline V lookup: CDR1 SGHVS, CDR2 FQNEAQ. Trimming left V 1 base short and J 1 base short, with 2 bases between. The CDR3 contains 13 residues. Supplemented by reference TRBV7-8 and TRBJ2-1, the full variable domain reads GAGVSQSPRYKVAKRGQDVALRCDPISGHVSLFWYQQALGQGPEFLTYFQNEAQLDKSGLPSDRFFAERPEGSVSTLKIQRTQQEDSAVYLCASSLVSYNEQFFGPGTRLTVL.

This chain uses TRBV6-2 or TRBV6-3 with TRBJ1-3; perhaps TRBD1 as D (5 bases). The germline CDR1 and CDR2 sequences are MNHEY and SVGEGT. CDR3 size: 15 residues. V was trimmed by 5 bases and J by 0 bases, leaving 11 bases between them. The CDR3 DNA is TGTGCCAGCAGTCCCGACAGCGTCTCTGGAAACACCATATATTTT. It codes for CASSPDSVSGNTIYF.